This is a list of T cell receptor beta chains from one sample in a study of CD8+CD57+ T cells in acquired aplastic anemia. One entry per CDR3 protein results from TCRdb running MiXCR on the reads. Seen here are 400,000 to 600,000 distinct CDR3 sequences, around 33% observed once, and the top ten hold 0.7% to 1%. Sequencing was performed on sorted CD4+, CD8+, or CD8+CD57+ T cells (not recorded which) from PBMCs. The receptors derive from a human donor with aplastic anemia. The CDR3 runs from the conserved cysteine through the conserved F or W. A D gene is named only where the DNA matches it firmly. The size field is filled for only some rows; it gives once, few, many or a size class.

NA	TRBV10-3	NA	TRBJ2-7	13	CAIRPLGGHEQYF	TGTGCCATCAGGCCCCTGGGAGGCCACGAGCAGTACTTC
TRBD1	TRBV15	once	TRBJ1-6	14	CATSIGQGGSPLHF	TGTGCCACCAGCATAGGACAGGGTGGGTCACCCCTCCACTTT
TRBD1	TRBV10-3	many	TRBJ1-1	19	CAISESSLLNRGRNTEAFF	TGTGCCATCAGTGAGTCCAGTCTCCTTAACAGGGGAAGGAACACTGAAGCTTTCTTT
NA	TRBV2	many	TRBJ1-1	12	CASISVNTEAFF	TGTGCCAGCATATCTGTGAACACTGAAGCTTTCTTT
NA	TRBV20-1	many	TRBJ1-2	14	CSAYGPSFFYGYTF	TGCAGTGCCTACGGACCTTCCTTCTTCTATGGCTACACCTTC
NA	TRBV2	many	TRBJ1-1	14	CASRSNVGSTEAFF	TGTGCCAGCAGAAGTAACGTGGGGAGCACTGAAGCTTTCTTT
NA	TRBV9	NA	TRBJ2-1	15	CASSVEGVGGNEQFF	TGTGCCAGCAGCGTAGAAGGTGTGGGGGGCAATGAGCAGTTCTTC
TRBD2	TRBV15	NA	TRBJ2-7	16	CATSTLSTSGTYEQYF	TGTGCCACCAGCACCCTATCCACTAGCGGGACCTACGAGCAGTACTTC
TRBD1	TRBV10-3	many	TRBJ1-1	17	CAISMSGPGGQGSEAFF	TGTGCCATCAGTATGAGTGGTCCCGGGGGACAGGGCTCTGAAGCTTTCTTT
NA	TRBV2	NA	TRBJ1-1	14	CASSEAGTSSEAFF	TGTGCCAGCAGTGAAGCAGGAACGAGTTCTGAAGCTTTCTTT
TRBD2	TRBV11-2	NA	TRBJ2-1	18	CASSLVSPLAGAGSEQFF	TGTGCCAGCAGCTTAGTTTCCCCTCTAGCGGGAGCAGGTAGTGAGCAGTTCTTC
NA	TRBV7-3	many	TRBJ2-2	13	CASSLGPIGELFF	TGTGCCAGCAGCTTGGGACCAATCGGGGAGCTGTTTTTT
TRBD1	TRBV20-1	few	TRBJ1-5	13	CSAKRDRDQPQHF	TGCAGTGCAAAACGGGACAGGGATCAGCCCCAGCATTTT
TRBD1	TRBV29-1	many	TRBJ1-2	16	CSVFPNSGGEGYGYTF	TGCAGCGTTTTTCCTAACTCAGGGGGCGAGGGCTATGGCTACACCTTC
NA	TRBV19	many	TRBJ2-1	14	CASSIEGSYNEQFF	TGTGCCAGTAGTATTGAGGGATCCTACAATGAGCAGTTCTTC
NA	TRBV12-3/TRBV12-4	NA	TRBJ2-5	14	CASSFPGFQETQYF	TGTGCCAGCAGTTTTCCAGGGTTCCAAGAGACCCAGTACTTC
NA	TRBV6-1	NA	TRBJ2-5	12	CASTPNRETQYF	TGTGCCAGCACACCGAACAGAGAGACCCAGTACTTC
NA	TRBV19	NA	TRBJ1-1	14	CASSPEGATTEAFF	TGTGCCAGCTCACCGGAAGGGGCGACCACTGAAGCTTTCTTT
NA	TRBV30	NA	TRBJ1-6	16	CAWSSSPGRENSPLHF	TGTGCCTGGAGTAGCTCTCCGGGACGAGAAAATTCACCCCTCCACTTT
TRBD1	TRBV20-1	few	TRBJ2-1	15	CSAPTDRVRDNEQFF	TGCAGTGCTCCGACTGACAGGGTCCGGGACAATGAGCAGTTCTTC
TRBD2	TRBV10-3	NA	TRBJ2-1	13	CAISAGAYNEQFF	TGTGCCATATCAGCGGGAGCTTACAATGAGCAGTTCTTC
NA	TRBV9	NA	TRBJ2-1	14	CASQRGGHNNEQFF	TGTGCCAGCCAGAGGGGGGGCCACAACAATGAGCAGTTCTTC
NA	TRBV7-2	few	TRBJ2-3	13	CASSLKFSDTQYF	TGTGCCAGCAGCTTAAAATTTTCAGATACGCAGTATTTT
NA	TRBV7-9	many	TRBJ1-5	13	CASSPGFLQPQHF	TGTGCCAGCAGCCCAGGGTTTTTGCAGCCCCAGCATTTT
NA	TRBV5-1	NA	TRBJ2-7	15	CASSLELGISYEQYF	TGCGCCAGCAGCTTGGAGTTAGGGATATCCTACGAGCAGTACTTC
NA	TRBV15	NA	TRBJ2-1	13	CATSPAARNEQFF	TGTGCCACCAGCCCAGCAGCCCGCAATGAGCAGTTCTTC
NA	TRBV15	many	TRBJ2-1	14	CATSREAGDNEQFF	TGTGCCACCAGCAGAGAGGCCGGAGACAATGAGCAGTTCTTC